The text below deals with one T cell receptor (beta chain). Its antigen target is currently unknown. No qualities accompany the bases; no much larger clone lies one base away. This entry is derived from a study of immune evolution from preneoplasia to lung adenocarcinoma (dated by TCRdb to the early 2020s). Notes on the research overall: HLA loss of heterozygosity was found in about 6.3% of AIS, around 14% of MIA and roughly 30% of ADC lesions, and in no AAH lesions. The immune data were integrated with whole exome sequencing and methylation data obtained from the same cohort of nodules. The sample size depended on which specimens were available, not on a prior power calculation. Resected precursor lesions (AAH, AIS, MIA) and invasive adenocarcinomas were compared against paired morphologically normal lung tissue. POLYSOLVER was used to infer Class I HLA alleles from exome data, while LOHHLA was used to detect allele-specific HLA loss. A total of under 60 patients contributed TCR sequencing data. The study combined immune gene expression, TCR sequencing and multiplex immunofluorescence to profile immune contexture across lung adenocarcinoma precursors and invasive adenocarcinoma. The study reported that under 120 samples were used for TCR sequencing. The overall cohort was made up of 45 to 60 patients with pulmonary nodules who had surgical resection. What the study reported, not specific to this receptor: All patients were from Japan and China, so applicability to Western populations was uncertain. The findings rested on association rather than direct causation, and larger cohorts with long-term follow-up and longitudinal biopsies were considered necessary. Normal lung showed the highest clonality, whereas later-stage lesions appeared to have higher T cell density and diversity but lower clonality. The highest T cell clonality was observed in KRAS-mutant nodules compared with EGFR-mutant or double wild-type lesions. Top T cell clone frequencies were highest in normal lung and appeared to decrease progressively from AAH through AIS, MIA and invasive adenocarcinoma.

TCR beta CDR3 regions were sequenced from DNA using the immunoSEQ hsTCRbeta Kit. On the authors' methods: TCR sequencing data were analysed with the ImmunoSEQ Analyzer. T cell clonality was calculated on productive rearrangements as 1 minus Pielou's evenness. T cell diversity was measured with the inverse Simpson index on productive templates. T cell density was defined as TCR beta template counts normalized to usable DNA, with usable DNA estimated by amplification and sequencing of housekeeping genes. TCR metrics were compared across histologic stages using two-sided Kruskal-Wallis tests. This is the immuneACCESS table as TCRdb keeps it, with only in-frame sequences that have V and J called. A part of the clones is gone; compared with another copy, unresolved V genes explain less than half, and the rest is unexplained. That table supplies the V and J calls and clone size; D and trimming were determined from the DNA. The sample data list 9,500 to 12,000 clones, and roughly 89% of these were observed just once. The ten largest clones add up to approximately 3.5% of the sample.

Patients underwent resection in Japan or China between about 2014 and 2017. The histologic diagnosis of each case was independently confirmed on H&E slides by two lung cancer pathologists. Macro-dissection after pathologic assessment enriched premalignant or tumor cells for nucleic acid extraction. The AllPrep DNA/RNA FFPE Kit was used to isolate DNA from FFPE tissue. From the cysteine up to the phenylalanine, the CDR3 has a length of 16 residues. Only CDR3 DNA remains: 48 bases, in frame from the first base. CDR1 and CDR2 are read off the germline V gene as SGDLS and YYNGEE. V ends up 3 bases short and J 2 bases short, with an unmatched junction base count of 3.

The chain joins TRBV9 to TRBJ2-2, with 11 middle bases fitting TRBD2. What was sequenced was FFPE invasive lung adenocarcinoma tissue. What this sample's cell subset or site label stands for: frankly invasive lung adenocarcinoma (ADC). The sequence came from a person between 65 and 79 years old with invasive lung adenocarcinoma. The DNA sequence is TGTGCCAGCAGCGCTGGGACTAGCGGAAACACCGGGGAGCTGTTTTTT. Its protein reads: CASSAGTSGNTGELFF.